The 5 T cell receptor beta chains in this list originate from one sample, sequenced in a study of shared clonotypes between healthy human individuals. Positive CCR7 selection of CD45RO-negative cells yielded the naive CD8 cells, and terminally differentiated effector memory CD45RA+ cells were excluded. The assay was immunoSEQ multiplex PCR, and TCRdb's table has in-frame clones only and misses some. The sample records about 2 million clones, over 85% being singletons. The sample comprised naive CD8+ T cells sorted from blood. These receptors were obtained from a man younger than 30 in good health.

CDR3 nucleotides: TGCGCCAGCAGCTTGGAGCCGCGGTCGACCAATGAGCAGTTCTTC. Protein sequence: CASSLEPRSTNEQFF. The chain combines TRBV5-1 with TRBJ2-1; D not certain. V was trimmed by 0 bases and J by 6 bases, leaving 13 bases between them. This CDR3 is built from 15 residues. Germline lookup yields CDR1 SGHRS and CDR2 YFSETQ.

V and J are TRBV4-3 and TRBJ1-1; D is perhaps TRBD1 (6 bases). V gave up 0 bases and J gave up 0 bases, with 17 bases separating them. The CDR3 has 18 residues. Germline-derived CDR1 and CDR2 are LGHNA and YSLEER. CDR3 sequence reads: CASSQEFVGALMNTEAFF. For the CDR3, the DNA is TGCGCCAGCAGCCAAGAATTTGTGGGGGCCCTCATGAACACTGAAGCTTTCTTT.

This clone was recorded a few times. This chain connects TRBV5-8 to TRBJ2-7; the D is unclear. CDR3 size: 10 residues. The germline gives CDR1 SGHTS, CDR2 YDEGEE. V lost 0 bases, J lost 5 bases, and 0 bases lay in between. CDR3 amino acids: CASSLDEQYF. The CDR3, as DNA: TGTGCCAGCAGCTTGGACGAGCAGTACTTC.

This clone was picked up one time. The chain links TRBV9 to TRBJ2-7, with 7 bases fitting TRBD1. Germline CDR1 and CDR2: SGDLS and YYNGEE. The trim removed 6 bases at V and 2 bases at J, leaving 8 bases unmatched. This CDR3 spans 14 amino acids. The CDR3 DNA is TGTGCCAGCACCTCCGGGGACAGTCCCTACGAGCAGTACTTC. Translating it yields CASTSGDSPYEQYF.

The chain combines TRBV4-1 with TRBJ1-1, with D unresolved. The CDR3 consists of 14 residues. In germline, CDR1 is MGHRA, CDR2 YSYEKL. Trimming took off 6 bases at V and 5 bases at J, with 16 bases between the two ends. The CDR3 is CASRAGYGQTEAFF. The CDR3 nucleotides read TGCGCCAGCAGGGCCGGATATGGGCAAACTGAAGCTTTCTTT.